The next 25 T cell receptor beta chains were all read from a single sample in a study of CD8+ T cells in alopecia areata. Following extraction, RNA underwent reverse transcription to cDNA, which served as the sequencing template. Using immunoSEQ multiplex PCR, the repertoire was profiled, and TCRdb retains in-frame clones only, with some absent. This sample yields under 85,000 clones, of which about 45% are seen a single time; approximately 18% belongs to the top ten. The sample was CD8+ T cells sorted from blood, taken at week 0. These TCRs come from a human donor with alopecia areata.

The chain links TRBV4-3 to TRBJ2-5, with D possibly TRBD2 on 5 matching bases. CDR1 is LGHNA and CDR2 is YSLEER in the germline V gene. This CDR3 comprises 14 residues. Trimming stripped 0 bases from V and 7 bases from J, with 12 bases between. CDR3 DNA sequence: TGCGCCAGCAGCCAAGATCGGGGAACGGGGACCCAGTACTTC. Its translation: CASSQDRGTGTQYF.

A few counts support this clone. The CDR3 reads CASTTGGRYEKLFF. The CDR3 DNA reads as TGTGCCAGCACTACAGGGGGCCGGTATGAAAAACTGTTTTTT. The gene calls are TRBV28 and TRBJ1-4; TRBD1 agrees at 9 bases. CDR3 length: 14 residues. J was trimmed by 6 bases and V by 7 bases; bases with no gene match: 6. CDR1 and CDR2 (germline): MDHEN, SYDVKM.

This clone is a singleton in its sample. This sequence joins TRBV5-1 and TRBJ2-5; D possibly corresponds to TRBD2 (5 bases). V lost 5 bases, J lost 5 bases, and 13 bases lay in between. This CDR3 spans 13 amino acids. From germline, CDR1 is SGHRS and CDR2 YFSETQ. The chain's CDR3 is CASREAPGETQYF. The CDR3 DNA reads as TGCGCCAGCAGGGAGGCCCCGGGCGAGACCCAGTACTTC.

This chain connects TRBV6-5 to TRBJ2-3; weak D call: TRBD1 (6 bases). CDR1 is MNHEY, CDR2 SVGAGI, per germline. The CDR3 is 13 residues long. V lost 6 bases to trimming and J lost 6 bases, with 13 bases between them. The CDR3 reads CASRETGSDTQYF. The CDR3 coding sequence is TGTGCCAGCAGGGAAACAGGGTCCGATACGCAGTATTTT.

This clone was counted only a few times. This chain connects TRBV6-5 to TRBJ1-1; D uncertain. This CDR3 has 14 residues. Germline loops: CDR1 MNHEY, CDR2 SVGAGI. Trimming pared 0 bases from V and 4 bases from J, leaving 9 bases between. Written as DNA, the CDR3 is TGTGCCAGCAGTTACTCTATGGAGCGCACTGAAGCTTTCTTT. Translating it yields CASSYSMERTEAFF.

The chain uses TRBV27 and TRBJ2-3; 9 bases map to TRBD2. Per the germline V gene, CDR1 is MNHEY and CDR2 is SMNVEV (reference sequence). This CDR3 has 16 residues. V gave up 3 bases and J gave up 5 bases; unmatched junction bases: 9. CDR3 nucleotides: TGTGCCAGCAGTTTTCTCGCGGGAGGGCCGGGAGATACGCAGTATTTT. It is translated as CASSFLAGGPGDTQYF.

The chain carries TRBV27 and TRBJ2-1, with TRBD2 matching over 10 bases. The trim removed 2 bases at V and 4 bases at J, leaving 2 bases unmatched. CDR1 is MNHEY and CDR2 is SMNVEV in the germline V gene (reference sequence). The CDR3 loop spans 15 amino acids. DNA for the CDR3: TGTGCCAGCAGTTTAAGGACTAGCGGTTACAATGAGCAGTTCTTC. Encoded protein: CASSLRTSGYNEQFF.

The V and J genes are TRBV13 and TRBJ2-7, with D perhaps matching TRBD2 (6 bases). The CDR3 has 14 residues. V lost 6 bases, J lost 3 bases, and 15 bases lay in between. The germline CDR1 and CDR2 sequences are PRHDT and FYEKMQ (reference sequence). CDR3 in amino acids: CASSLEGGIYEQYF. In DNA form, the CDR3 reads TGTGCCAGCAGTTTGGAAGGCGGGATCTACGAGCAGTACTTC.

This clone occurred many times. The CDR3 is CASSKVGRRNTEAFF. CDR3 nucleotides: TGTGCCAGCAGCAAAGTCGGGCGGAGGAACACTGAAGCTTTCTTT. V usage is TRBV21-1 and J usage is TRBJ1-1. TRBV21-1 is tagged as a pseudogene. This CDR3 has 15 residues.

The chain has TRBV5-1 and TRBJ1-1; 8 bases agree with TRBD1. V shed 2 bases, J shed 3 bases, and the junction held 9 bases outside the gene matches. Germline CDR1 and CDR2: SGHRS and YFSETQ. CDR3 size: 16 residues. The CDR3 region is CASSFDQGQGYTEAFF. As DNA, the CDR3 is TGCGCCAGCAGCTTTGATCAAGGACAGGGCTACACTGAAGCTTTCTTT.

The CDR3 nucleotides are TGCGCCAGCAGCCCAGGGACTAGCGGTGAGACCCAGTACTTC. It translates to CASSPGTSGETQYF. The chain joins TRBV5-1 to TRBJ2-5; 11 nucleotides agree with TRBD2. The CDR3 has 14 amino acids. CDR1 and CDR2 from the germline V gene are SGHRS and YFSETQ. V was pared by 4 bases and J by 5 bases, with 4 bases of the junction left unmatched.

The chain uses TRBV30 and TRBJ2-7; D is perhaps TRBD1 (6 bases). Trimming cost V 2 bases and J 9 bases, with 11 bases left between them. The CDR3 spans 11 residues. CDR1 is GTSNPN, CDR2 SVGIG, per germline (reference sequence). Here the CDR3 reads CAWSLGAGQYF. CDR3 DNA: TGTGCCTGGAGTTTGGGGGCAGGGCAGTACTTC.

The rearrangement joins TRBV7-9 to TRBJ1-2; D possibly corresponds to TRBD1 (6 bases). This CDR3 spans 13 amino acids. Between the trimmed V and J ends, which lost 3 bases and 5 bases, there was a span of 10 bases. Germline assignment: CDR1 SEHNR and CDR2 FQNEAQ (reference sequence). CDR3 sequence: CASSFAQGYGYTF. CDR3 in DNA: TGTGCCAGCAGCTTTGCACAGGGATATGGCTACACCTTC.

The chain links TRBV6-5 to TRBJ2-2; D possibly corresponds to TRBD1 (5 bases). Trimming shortened V by 7 bases and J by 4 bases, and 7 bases separated the two germline ends. This CDR3 is built from 12 residues. In germline, CDR1 is MNHEY, CDR2 SVGAGI. CDR3: CASNQGTGELFF. DNA for the CDR3: TGTGCCAGCAACCAGGGCACCGGGGAGCTGTTTTTT.

This clone occurred many times. The gene calls are TRBV19 and TRBJ1-5; 10 bases line up with TRBD1. Per the germline V gene, CDR1 is LNHDA and CDR2 is SQIVND (reference sequence). V was pared by 5 bases and J by 7 bases, with 5 bases of the junction left unmatched. This CDR3 contains 14 residues. The CDR3 loop is CASSRPGQGQPQHF. The CDR3 nucleotides are TGTGCCAGTAGTCGTCCGGGACAGGGGCAGCCCCAGCATTTT.

The chain combines TRBV9 with TRBJ2-3, with TRBD2 identical over 8 bases. CDR3 length equals 14 residues. CDR1 is SGDLS and CDR2 is YYNGEE in the germline V gene. V gave up 2 bases and J gave up 4 bases; unmatched junction bases: 3. CDR3 amino acids: CASSVSGVADTQYF. CDR3 in DNA: TGTGCCAGCAGCGTTAGCGGGGTTGCAGATACGCAGTATTTT.

The V and J genes are TRBV9 and TRBJ2-2; unclear D gene. Germline V lookup: CDR1 SGDLS, CDR2 YYNGEE. V lost 3 bases and J 0 bases, leaving 12 bases between the germline ends. CDR3 length equals 16 residues. This CDR3 reads CASSAPRQTNTGELFF. Here the CDR3 DNA reads TGTGCCAGCAGCGCCCCGCGACAAACGAACACCGGGGAGCTGTTTTTT.

This clone came up a few times. The gene calls are TRBV7-2 and TRBJ1-1; maybe TRBD1 (6 bases). The CDR3 spans 13 residues. Germline V gives CDR1 SGHTA, CDR2 FQGNSA. V gave up 5 bases and J gave up 1 base, with 8 bases separating them. The CDR3 sequence is CASSQQGNTEAFF. The CDR3 nucleotides are TGTGCCAGCAGCCAACAGGGGAACACTGAAGCTTTCTTT.

CDR3 amino acids: CSVSLLPGQRSYEQYF. The CDR3 DNA follows: TGCAGCGTCAGCCTCCTCCCTGGACAGCGTTCCTACGAGCAGTACTTC. J is TRBJ2-7 and V is TRBV29-1, with a tentative D call TRBD1 (6 bases). Germline CDR1 is SQVTM and CDR2 is ANQGSEA. The CDR3 runs to 16 residues. Trimming pared 6 bases from V and 1 base from J, leaving 22 bases between.

The J gene is TRBJ2-7, the V gene TRBV4-1; a possible D gene is TRBD2 (6 bases). The CDR3 consists of 15 residues. CDR1 MGHRA and CDR2 YSYEKL come from the germline V gene. V lost 2 bases and J lost 4, with 15 bases in between. The CDR3 DNA sequence: TGCGCCAGCAGCCAACTAAAGGAGGGCCGGTACGAGCAGTACTTC. It encodes CASSQLKEGRYEQYF.

This clone was observed a handful of times. The chain recombines TRBV15 with TRBJ2-1, with 8 positions matching TRBD2. Germline CDR1 LNHNV, CDR2 YYDKDF (reference sequence). With V trimmed by 11 bases and J by 8 bases, 8 bases remained unmatched. The CDR3 is 12 residues long. The CDR3 nucleotides read TGTGCCGTCCAGCGGGAGAACCATGAGCAGTTCTTC. Residues: CAVQRENHEQFF.

This clone has only a few counts. The chain carries TRBV7-9 and TRBJ2-5; 7 bases are shared with TRBD1. V was clipped by 1 base and J by 3 bases; unmatched bases: 2. CDR1 is SEHNR and CDR2 is FQNEAQ in the germline V gene (reference sequence). This CDR3 has 14 amino acids. The CDR3 here is CASSLVTGEETQYF. The CDR3 DNA reads as TGTGCCAGCAGCTTAGTTACAGGGGAAGAGACCCAGTACTTC.

The chain uses TRBV9 and TRBJ1-5; D possibly corresponds to TRBD1 (5 bases). V was shortened by 0 bases and J by 5 bases, with 12 bases between the two germline ends. The CDR3 covers 15 residues. Germline V gives CDR1 SGDLS, CDR2 YYNGEE. CDR3 coding DNA: TGTGCCAGCAGCGTAGATGGGACGGAGCATCAGCCCCAGCATTTT. Translated: CASSVDGTEHQPQHF.

The genes are TRBV6-5 and TRBJ2-1; maybe TRBD2 (5 bases). Trimming removed 2 bases from V and 7 bases from J, with 18 bases in between. The CDR3 covers 16 residues. Germline CDR1 is MNHEY and CDR2 is SVGAGI. In nucleotides, the CDR3 is TGTGCCAGCAGTTACCGAGGGCCTGAAGCGACAAATGAGCAGTTCTTC. It yields the protein CASSYRGPEATNEQFF.

The chain has TRBV7-9 and TRBJ1-5; 7 positions match TRBD1. Germline CDR1 and CDR2: SEHNR and FQNEAQ (reference sequence). With 5 bases clipped from V and 3 bases from J, the junction kept 7 bases outside the gene matches. The CDR3 runs 15 residues. The CDR3 sequence: CASSTTGDPNQPQHF. In DNA, the CDR3 is TGTGCCAGCAGCACAACAGGGGACCCCAATCAGCCCCAGCATTTT.